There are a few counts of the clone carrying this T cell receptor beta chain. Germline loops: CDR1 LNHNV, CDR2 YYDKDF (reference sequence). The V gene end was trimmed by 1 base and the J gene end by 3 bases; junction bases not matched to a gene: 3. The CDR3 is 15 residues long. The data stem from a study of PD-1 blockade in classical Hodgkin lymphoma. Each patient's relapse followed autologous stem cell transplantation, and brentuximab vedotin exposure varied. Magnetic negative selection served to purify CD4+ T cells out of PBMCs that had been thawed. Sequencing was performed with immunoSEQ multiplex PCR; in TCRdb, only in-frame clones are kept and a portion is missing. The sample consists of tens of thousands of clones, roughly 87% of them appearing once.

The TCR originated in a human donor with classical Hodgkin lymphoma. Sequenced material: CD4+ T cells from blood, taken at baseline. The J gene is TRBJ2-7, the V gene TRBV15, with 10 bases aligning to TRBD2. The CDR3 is CATSRGSGRLYEQYF. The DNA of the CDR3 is TGTGCCACCAGCAGAGGTAGCGGGAGGCTCTACGAGCAGTACTTC. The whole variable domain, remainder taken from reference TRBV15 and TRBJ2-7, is DAMVIQNPRYQVTQFGKPVTLSCSQTLNHNVMYWYQQKSSQAPKLLFHYYDKDFNNEADTPDNFQSRRPNTSFCFLDIRSPGLGDTAMYLCATSRGSGRLYEQYFGPGTRLTVT.